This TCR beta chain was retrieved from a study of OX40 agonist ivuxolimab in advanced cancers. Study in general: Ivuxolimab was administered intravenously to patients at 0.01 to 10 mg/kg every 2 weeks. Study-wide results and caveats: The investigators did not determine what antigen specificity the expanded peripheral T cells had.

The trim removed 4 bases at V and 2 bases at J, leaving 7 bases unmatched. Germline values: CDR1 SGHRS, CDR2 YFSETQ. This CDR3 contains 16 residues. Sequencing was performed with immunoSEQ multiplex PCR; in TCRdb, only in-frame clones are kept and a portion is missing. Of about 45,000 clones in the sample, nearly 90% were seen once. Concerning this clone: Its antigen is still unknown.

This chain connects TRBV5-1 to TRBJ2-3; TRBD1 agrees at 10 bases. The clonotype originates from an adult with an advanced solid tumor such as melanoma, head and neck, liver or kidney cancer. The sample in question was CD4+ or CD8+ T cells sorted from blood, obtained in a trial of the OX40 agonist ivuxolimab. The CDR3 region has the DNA TGCGCCAGCAGCGAGGGACAGGGGCTTCTCACAGATACGCAGTATTTT. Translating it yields CASSEGQGLLTDTQYF.